A single sample is the source of the 19 T cell receptor beta chains below, sequenced in a study of immune evolution from preneoplasia to lung adenocarcinoma. Sequenced by immunoSEQ multiplex PCR; TCRdb stores in-frame clones only, minus some. The table includes around 3,000 clones, just over 85% detected once. Sequenced material: FFPE adjacent normal lung tissue. The receptor source for this set is a person aged 60-79 years with lung adenocarcinoma.

The chain is built from TRBV6-1 and TRBJ2-1, with 11 bases matching TRBD2. V gave up 1 base and J gave up 7 bases; unmatched junction bases: 3. Germline V gene lookup returns CDR1 MNHNS and CDR2 SASEGT. This CDR3 contains 15 residues. The CDR3 here is CASSEEASGGNEQFF. CDR3 sequence (DNA): TGTGCCAGCAGTGAAGAGGCTAGCGGGGGGAATGAGCAGTTCTTC.

J is TRBJ2-3 and V is TRBV7-6; TRBD2 matches 9 bases. V gave up 1 base and J gave up 4 bases; unmatched junction bases: 6. CDR3 size: 16 residues. Germline V gene sequence: CDR1 SGHVS, CDR2 FNYEAQ. CDR3 nucleotides: TGTGCCAGCAGCTTAGAATTCGCGGGGGGGGCAGATACGCAGTATTTT. Translating it yields CASSLEFAGGADTQYF.

The chain has TRBV18 and TRBJ2-5; TRBD1 aligns across 8 bases. The V and J ends lost 5 bases and 1 base, in that order; junction bases with no gene match: 0. This CDR3 spans 13 amino acids. Germline V CDR1 and CDR2: KGHSH, LQKENI. The CDR3 DNA reads as TGTGCCAGCTCAACAGGGGGCCAAGAGACCCAGTACTTC. Translated, it gives CASSTGGQETQYF.

The chain uses TRBV29-1 and TRBJ1-1, with a tentative D call TRBD1 (6 bases). Trimming shortened V by 6 bases and J by 1 base, and 9 bases separated the two germline ends. The CDR3 has 12 residues. Looked up from germline, CDR1 is SQVTM and CDR2 is ANQGSEA. CDR3 in DNA: TGCAGCGTATTGGGACAGAACACTGAAGCTTTCTTT. Amino acid sequence: CSVLGQNTEAFF.

The chain uses TRBV5-4 and TRBJ1-4; D possibly corresponds to TRBD1 (5 bases). The CDR3 is 14 residues long. CDR1 and CDR2 from the germline V gene are SGHNT and YYREEE (reference sequence). V was clipped by 4 bases and J by 4 bases, with 11 bases between them. CDR3 sequence: CASSLGGDNEKLFF. In nucleotides, the CDR3 is TGTGCCAGCAGCCTGGGAGGGGATAATGAAAAACTGTTTTTT.

The table lists this clone with a count of one. The rearrangement joins TRBV5-1 to TRBJ2-3; D gene uncertain. Germline-derived CDR1 and CDR2 are SGHRS and YFSETQ. Trimming removed 4 bases from V and 2 bases from J, with 8 bases in between. CDR3 size: 13 residues. In nucleotides, the CDR3 is TGCGCCAGCAGCCCGGAAGTCACAGATACGCAGTATTTT. Protein sequence: CASSPEVTDTQYF.

Written as DNA, the CDR3 is TGTGCCAGCAGCCCGACAGGGGGCTATGGCTACACCTTC. The encoded protein is CASSPTGGYGYTF. The V call is TRBV5-8, the J call TRBJ1-2, with TRBD1 identical over 9 bases. The V gene's germline CDR1 is SGHTS and CDR2 YDEGEE. CDR3 length: 13 amino acids. J was trimmed by 4 bases and V by 4 bases; bases with no gene match: 2.

Only a few counts were recorded for this clone. The V call is TRBV4-2, the J call TRBJ2-3; 13 bases line up with TRBD2. This CDR3 contains 21 residues. V lost 3 bases, J lost 6 bases, and 21 bases stayed unmatched. The germline V gene encodes CDR1 LGHNA and CDR2 YNFKEQ. The CDR3 DNA sequence: TGTGCCAGCAGCCAGGCGACCAGACTAGCGGGGGGACCCCCCCGCGGGGATACGCAGTATTTT. Its translation is CASSQATRLAGGPPRGDTQYF.

This sequence joins TRBV7-2 and TRBJ2-5; D remains unclear. Germline-derived CDR1 and CDR2 are SGHTA and FQGNSA. CDR3 length equals 13 residues. V lost 5 bases and J lost 5, with 12 bases in between. The CDR3 sequence is CASSEAPAETQYF. DNA of the CDR3: TGTGCCAGCAGCGAGGCGCCAGCCGAGACCCAGTACTTC. Full variable domain (rest looked up from reference TRBV7-2 and TRBJ2-5): GAGVSQSPSNKVTEKGKDVELRCDPISGHTALYWYRQSLGQGLEFLIYFQGNSAPDKSGLPSDRFSAERTGGSVSTLTIQRTQQEDSAVYLCASSEAPAETQYFGPGTRLLVL.

This clone has only a few counts. This chain links TRBV2 with TRBJ2-1; 7 bases are a match to TRBD1. CDR1 SNHLY and CDR2 FYNNEI come from the germline V gene. J lost 0 bases, V lost 6 bases, and 8 bases had no gene match. This CDR3 contains 16 residues. As DNA, the CDR3 is TGTGCCAGCAGGACAGGGTTTGGGAGCTCCTACAATGAGCAGTTCTTC. As protein: CASRTGFGSSYNEQFF.

As regards this clone: Other DNA sequences from this sample encode an identical CDR3 as well. The rearrangement links TRBV5-1 to TRBJ1-6, with D possibly TRBD1 on 6 matching bases. The ends were cut back, 1 base at V and 7 bases at J, with 9 bases in the middle. The CDR3 has 14 residues. Germline CDR1 SGHRS, CDR2 YFSETQ. CDR3 sequence: CASSLTGPNSPLHF. CDR3 bases: TGCGCCAGCAGCTTGACAGGGCCAAATTCACCCCTCCACTTT. Full variable domain (remainder filled in from reference TRBV5-1 and TRBJ1-6): KAGVTQTPRYLIKTRGQQVTLSCSPISGHRSVSWYQQTPGQGLQFLFEYFSETQRNKGNFPGRFSGRQFSNSRSEMNVSTLELGDSALYLCASSLTGPNSPLHFGNGTRLTVT.

The V call is TRBV9, the J call TRBJ1-1; TRBD1 might be the D (5 bases). This CDR3 contains 16 residues. CDR1 SGDLS and CDR2 YYNGEE come from the germline V gene. Trimming took off 0 bases at V and 0 bases at J, with 12 bases between the two ends. CDR3 region: CASSVGTGPMNTEAFF. CDR3 nucleotides: TGTGCCAGCAGCGTAGGAACAGGCCCTATGAACACTGAAGCTTTCTTT.

Details on this clone: At one boundary the junction diverges from the germline segment, which might be a read error. The CDR3 coding sequence is TGTGCCAGCAGGAGCCGAGACAGCTTTTCACCCCTCCATTTT. It yields the protein CASRSRDSFSPLHF. The J gene is TRBJ1-6, the V gene TRBV2, with D possibly matching TRBD1 (5 bases). Germline assignment: CDR1 SNHLY and CDR2 FYNNEI. There are 14 residues in the CDR3.

The chain links TRBV11-2 to TRBJ2-1; TRBD1 is a possible D gene (7 bases). There are 17 residues in the CDR3. The germline V gene encodes CDR1 SGHAT and CDR2 FQNNGV. V gave up 6 bases and J gave up 4 bases, with 22 bases separating them. DNA of the CDR3: TGTGCCAGCAGTGGTTCAGGGGGGTCCCATCTTTACAATGAGCAGTTCTTC. The encoded protein is CASSGSGGSHLYNEQFF.

The chain employs TRBV10-1 and TRBJ2-2; unclear D gene. This CDR3 contains 12 residues. CDR1 is WNHNN and CDR2 is SYGVQD in the germline V gene (reference sequence). The germline V and J ends were trimmed by 0 bases and 7 bases, with 3 bases remaining between them. CDR3 sequence (DNA): TGCGCCAGCAGTGAGTCGGGCGGGGAGCTGTTTTTT. Encoded protein: CASSESGGELFF.

As DNA, the CDR3 is TGTGCCAGCAGTGAAACAGGGGGCCTCACTGAAGCTTTCTTT. As protein: CASSETGGLTEAFF. The V and J genes are TRBV6-1 and TRBJ1-1, with 9 bases fitting TRBD1. This CDR3 comprises 14 residues. Germline-derived CDR1 and CDR2 are MNHNS and SASEGT. The ends lost 2 bases at V and 4 bases at J; junction bases unmatched: 2.

The chain is built from TRBV27 and TRBJ1-2; 7 bases agree with TRBD1. With V trimmed by 6 bases and J by 4 bases, 5 bases remained unmatched. In germline, CDR1 is MNHEY, CDR2 SMNVEV (reference sequence). The CDR3 has 13 amino acids. The chain's CDR3 is CASSPTGAYGYTF. The CDR3 DNA reads TGTGCCAGCAGCCCAACAGGGGCCTATGGCTACACCTTC.

The chain employs TRBV6-5 and TRBJ1-1; 7 nucleotides match TRBD1. With 5 bases clipped from V and 4 bases from J, the junction kept 4 bases outside the gene matches. Germline V gene lookup returns CDR1 MNHEY and CDR2 SVGAGI. This CDR3 has 13 residues. The CDR3 spells CASSTGAVTEAFF. CDR3 nucleotide sequence: TGTGCCAGCAGTACAGGGGCCGTCACTGAAGCTTTCTTT.

In this sample, this clone turned up a few times. This sequence joins TRBV7-2 and TRBJ1-4, with 10 bases identical to TRBD1. Germline V gene data show CDR1 as SGHTA and CDR2 as FQGNSA. After removal of 5 bases from V and 5 bases from J, the junction contained 2 bases not matched to a gene. This CDR3 region has 14 residues. The CDR3 region has the DNA TGTGCCAGCAGCCAGGGACAGGGGAATGAAAAACTGTTTTTT. Protein: CASSQGQGNEKLFF.